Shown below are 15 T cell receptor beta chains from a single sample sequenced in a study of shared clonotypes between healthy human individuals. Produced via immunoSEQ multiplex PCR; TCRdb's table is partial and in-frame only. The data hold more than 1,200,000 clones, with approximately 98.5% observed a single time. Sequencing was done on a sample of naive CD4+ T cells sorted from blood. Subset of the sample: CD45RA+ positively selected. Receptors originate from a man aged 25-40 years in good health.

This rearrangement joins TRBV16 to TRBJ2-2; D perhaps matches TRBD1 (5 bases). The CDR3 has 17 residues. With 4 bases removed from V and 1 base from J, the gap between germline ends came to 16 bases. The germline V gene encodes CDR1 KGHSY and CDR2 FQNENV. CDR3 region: CASSLRGPSRNTGELFF. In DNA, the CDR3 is TGTGCCAGCAGCCTAAGGGGTCCGAGCAGGAACACCGGGGAGCTGTTTTTT.

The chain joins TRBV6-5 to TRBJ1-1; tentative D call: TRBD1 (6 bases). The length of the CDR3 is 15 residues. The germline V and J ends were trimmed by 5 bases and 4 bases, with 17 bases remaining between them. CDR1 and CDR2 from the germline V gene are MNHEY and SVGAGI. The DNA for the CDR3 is TGTGCCAGCAGTAGGGGGAGCAGGGGTGGCACTGAAGCTTTCTTT. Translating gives CASSRGSRGGTEAFF.

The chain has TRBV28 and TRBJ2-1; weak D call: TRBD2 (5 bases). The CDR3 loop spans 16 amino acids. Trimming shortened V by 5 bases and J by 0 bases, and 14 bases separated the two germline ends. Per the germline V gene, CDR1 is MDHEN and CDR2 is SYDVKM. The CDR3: CASSLPAVSSYNEQFF. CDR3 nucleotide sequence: TGTGCCAGCAGTCTGCCAGCGGTGAGCTCCTACAATGAGCAGTTCTTC.

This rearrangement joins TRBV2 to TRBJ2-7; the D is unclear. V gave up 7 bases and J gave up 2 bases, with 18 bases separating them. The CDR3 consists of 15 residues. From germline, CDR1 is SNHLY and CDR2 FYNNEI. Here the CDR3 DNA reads TGTGCCAGCACTCCGGAGCTTGCCTCAACCTACGAGCAGTACTTC. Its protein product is CASTPELASTYEQYF.

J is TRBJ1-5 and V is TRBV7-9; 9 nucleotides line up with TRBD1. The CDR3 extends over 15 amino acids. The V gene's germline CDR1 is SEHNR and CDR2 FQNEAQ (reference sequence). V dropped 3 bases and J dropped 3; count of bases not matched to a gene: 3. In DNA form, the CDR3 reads TGTGCCAGCAGCTTTGGGACAGGGATCAATCAGCCCCAGCATTTT. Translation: CASSFGTGINQPQHF.

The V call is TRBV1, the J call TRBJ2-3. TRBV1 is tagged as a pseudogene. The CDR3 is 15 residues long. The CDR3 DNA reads TGCACCAGCAGCCAAGGACGGACGCTCGGAGATACGCAGTATTTT. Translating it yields CTSSQGRTLGDTQYF.

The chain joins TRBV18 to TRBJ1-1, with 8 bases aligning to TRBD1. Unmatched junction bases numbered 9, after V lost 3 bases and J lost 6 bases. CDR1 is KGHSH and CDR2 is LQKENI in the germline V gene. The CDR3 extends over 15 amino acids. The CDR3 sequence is CASSPATGDRAEAFF. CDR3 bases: TGTGCCAGCTCACCCGCGACAGGGGATCGGGCTGAAGCTTTCTTT.

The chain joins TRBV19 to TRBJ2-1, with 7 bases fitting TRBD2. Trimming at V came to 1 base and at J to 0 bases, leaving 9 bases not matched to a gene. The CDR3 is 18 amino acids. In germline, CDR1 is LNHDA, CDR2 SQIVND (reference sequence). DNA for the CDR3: TGTGCCAGTAGTATAGTCGCGGGAGTTTTAGCCTCCTACAATGAGCAGTTCTTC. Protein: CASSIVAGVLASYNEQFF.

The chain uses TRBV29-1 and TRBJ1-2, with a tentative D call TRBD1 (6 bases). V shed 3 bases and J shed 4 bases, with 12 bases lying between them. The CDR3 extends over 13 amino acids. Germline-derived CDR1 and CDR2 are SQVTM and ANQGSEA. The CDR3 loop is CSVDRGRGYGYTF. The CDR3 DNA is TGCAGCGTTGATCGGGGCAGGGGCTATGGCTACACCTTC.

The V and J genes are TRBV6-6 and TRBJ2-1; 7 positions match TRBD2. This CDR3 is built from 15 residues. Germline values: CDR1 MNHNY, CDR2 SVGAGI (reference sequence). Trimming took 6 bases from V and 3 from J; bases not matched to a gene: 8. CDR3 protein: CASRRSGIGYNEQFF. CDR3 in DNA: TGTGCCAGCAGAAGGAGCGGGATAGGCTACAATGAGCAGTTCTTC.

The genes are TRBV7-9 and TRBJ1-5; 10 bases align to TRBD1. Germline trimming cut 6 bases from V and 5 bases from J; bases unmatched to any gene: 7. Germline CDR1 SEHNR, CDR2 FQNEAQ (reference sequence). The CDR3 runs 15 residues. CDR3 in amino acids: CASSSGTGAYQPQHF. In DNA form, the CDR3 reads TGTGCCAGCAGTTCCGGGACAGGGGCTTATCAGCCCCAGCATTTT.

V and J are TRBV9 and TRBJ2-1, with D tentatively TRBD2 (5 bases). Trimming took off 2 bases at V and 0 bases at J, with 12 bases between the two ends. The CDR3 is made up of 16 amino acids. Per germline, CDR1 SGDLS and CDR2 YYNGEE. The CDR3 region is CASSVLGEPSYNEQFF. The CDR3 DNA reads TGTGCCAGCAGCGTCCTTGGGGAGCCCTCCTACAATGAGCAGTTCTTC.

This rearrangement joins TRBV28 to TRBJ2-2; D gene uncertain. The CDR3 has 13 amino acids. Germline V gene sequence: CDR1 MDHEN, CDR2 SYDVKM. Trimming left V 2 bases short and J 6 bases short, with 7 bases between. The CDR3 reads CASSLAPAGELFF. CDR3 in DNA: TGTGCCAGCAGTTTAGCACCCGCCGGGGAGCTGTTTTTT.

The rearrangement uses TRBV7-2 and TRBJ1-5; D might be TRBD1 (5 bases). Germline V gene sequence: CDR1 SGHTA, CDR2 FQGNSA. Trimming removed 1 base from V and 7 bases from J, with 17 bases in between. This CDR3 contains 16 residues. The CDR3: CASSLERGRGEQPQHF. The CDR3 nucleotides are TGTGCCAGCAGCTTAGAACGCGGCAGAGGGGAGCAGCCCCAGCATTTT.

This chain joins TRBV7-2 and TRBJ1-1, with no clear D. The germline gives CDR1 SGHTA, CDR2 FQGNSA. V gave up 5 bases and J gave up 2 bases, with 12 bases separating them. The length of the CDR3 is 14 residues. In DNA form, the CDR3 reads TGTGCCAGCAGCCCCCTCGTAGCTAACACTGAAGCTTTCTTT. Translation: CASSPLVANTEAFF.